This TCR beta chain came from a study of blood T cell repertoires in COVID-19. Background on the study: The analysed material was cDNA or gDNA that came from T cells, B-cell-depleted T cells, or PBMCs.

TCRdb's table, derived via immunoSEQ multiplex PCR, lists solely in-frame clones and lacks some. The sample has about 160,000 clones; approximately 80% are singletons. The Seattle patients, enrolled during active infection, were followed longitudinally. This CDR3 spans 11 amino acids. In germline, CDR1 is SQVTM, CDR2 ANQGSEA. V was cut by 4 bases and J by 8 bases, with 9 bases left in between. The sequencing input was peripheral blood. The receptor comes from a woman aged 40-49 years with COVID-19, enrolled during active disease. The rearrangement links TRBV29-1 to TRBJ2-1, with D possibly matching TRBD1 (5 bases). The CDR3, as DNA: TGCAGCGTTGTAGGGGTCTATGAGCAGTTCTTC. This encodes CSVVGVYEQFF.